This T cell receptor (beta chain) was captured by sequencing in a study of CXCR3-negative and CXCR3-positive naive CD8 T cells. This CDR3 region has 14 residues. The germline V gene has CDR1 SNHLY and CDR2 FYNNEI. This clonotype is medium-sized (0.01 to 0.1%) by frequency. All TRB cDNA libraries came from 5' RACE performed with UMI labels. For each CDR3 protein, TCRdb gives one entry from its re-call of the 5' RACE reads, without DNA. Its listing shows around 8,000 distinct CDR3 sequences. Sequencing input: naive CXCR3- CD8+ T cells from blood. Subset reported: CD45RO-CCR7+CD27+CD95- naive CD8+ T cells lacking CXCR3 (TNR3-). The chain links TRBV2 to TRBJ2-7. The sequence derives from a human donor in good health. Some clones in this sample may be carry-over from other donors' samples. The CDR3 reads CASSPKDSGNEQYF.